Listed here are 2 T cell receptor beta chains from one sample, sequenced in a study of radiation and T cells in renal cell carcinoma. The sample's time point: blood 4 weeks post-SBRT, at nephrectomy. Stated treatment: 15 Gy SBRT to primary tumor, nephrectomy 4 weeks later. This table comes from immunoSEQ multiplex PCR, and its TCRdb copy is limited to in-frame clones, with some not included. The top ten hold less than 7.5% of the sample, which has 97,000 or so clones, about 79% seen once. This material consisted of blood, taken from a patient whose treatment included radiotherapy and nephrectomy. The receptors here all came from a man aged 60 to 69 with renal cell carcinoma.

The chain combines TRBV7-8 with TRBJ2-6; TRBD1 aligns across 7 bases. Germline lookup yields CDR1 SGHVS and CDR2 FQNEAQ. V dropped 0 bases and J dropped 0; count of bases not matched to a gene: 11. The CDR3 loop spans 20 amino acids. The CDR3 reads CASSLARSDRFYSGANVLTF. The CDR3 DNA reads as TGTGCCAGCAGCTTAGCTCGGTCGGACAGGTTTTACTCTGGGGCCAACGTCCTGACTTTC.

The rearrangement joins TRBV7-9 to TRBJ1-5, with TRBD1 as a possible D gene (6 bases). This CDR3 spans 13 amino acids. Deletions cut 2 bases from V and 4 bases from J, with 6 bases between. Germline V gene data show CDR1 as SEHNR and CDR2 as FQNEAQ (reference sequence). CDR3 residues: CASSLQGNQPQHF. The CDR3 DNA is TGTGCCAGCAGCTTACAGGGGAATCAGCCCCAGCATTTT.